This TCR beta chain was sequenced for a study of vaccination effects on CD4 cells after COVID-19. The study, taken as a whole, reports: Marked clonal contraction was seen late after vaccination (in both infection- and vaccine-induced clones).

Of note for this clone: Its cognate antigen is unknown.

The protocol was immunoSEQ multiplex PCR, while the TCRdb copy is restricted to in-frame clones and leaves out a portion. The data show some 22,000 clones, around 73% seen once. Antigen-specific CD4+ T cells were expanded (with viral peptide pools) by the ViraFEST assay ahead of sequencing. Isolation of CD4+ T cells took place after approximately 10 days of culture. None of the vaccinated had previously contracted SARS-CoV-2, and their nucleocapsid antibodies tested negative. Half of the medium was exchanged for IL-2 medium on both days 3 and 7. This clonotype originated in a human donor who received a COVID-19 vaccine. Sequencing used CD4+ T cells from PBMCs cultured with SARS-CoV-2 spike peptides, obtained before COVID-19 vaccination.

The CDR3 protein is CASSLGQGMTYEQYF. The CDR3, as DNA: TGTGCCAGCTCACTGGGACAGGGCATGACATACGAGCAGTACTTC. The rearrangement links TRBV18 to TRBJ2-7, with 9 nucleotides matching TRBD1. In germline, CDR1 is KGHSH, CDR2 LQKENI. The V and J ends lost 4 bases and 4 bases, in that order; junction bases with no gene match: 8. The CDR3 consists of 15 residues.